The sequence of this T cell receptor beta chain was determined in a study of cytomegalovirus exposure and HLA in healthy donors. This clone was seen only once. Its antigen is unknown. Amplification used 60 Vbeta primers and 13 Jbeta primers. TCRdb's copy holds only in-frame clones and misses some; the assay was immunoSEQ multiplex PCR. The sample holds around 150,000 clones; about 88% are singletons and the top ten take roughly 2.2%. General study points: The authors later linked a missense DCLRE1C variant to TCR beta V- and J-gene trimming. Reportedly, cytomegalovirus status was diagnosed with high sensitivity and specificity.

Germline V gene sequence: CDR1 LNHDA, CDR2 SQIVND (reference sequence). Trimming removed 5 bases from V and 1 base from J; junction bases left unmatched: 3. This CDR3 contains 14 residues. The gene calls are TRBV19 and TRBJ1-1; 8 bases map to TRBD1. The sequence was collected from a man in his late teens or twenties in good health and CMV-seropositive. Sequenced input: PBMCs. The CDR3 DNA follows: TGTGCCAGTAGTTCCGGGACAGGGAACACTGAAGCTTTCTTT. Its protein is CASSSGTGNTEAFF.